This entry is about one T cell receptor beta chain. The germline V gene has CDR1 MGHRA and CDR2 YSYEKL. Trimming took off 4 bases at V and 2 bases at J, with 12 bases between the two ends. This CDR3 spans 14 amino acids. The data were obtained in a study of blood T cell repertoires in COVID-19. Study as a whole: The samples span acute and convalescent COVID-19 from the United States, Italy and Spain. Sources were T cells, B-cell-depleted T cells, or PBMCs; the material itself was cDNA or gDNA.

Authors' methods: Amplification with reference gene primers provided the estimates of nucleated cell counts. Method: immunoSEQ multiplex PCR; TCRdb's copy keeps in-frame clones and lacks some. Clone size and the V and J calls come from that table; the DNA yielded D and trimming. The sample lists more than 250,000 clones; around 83% were seen once. The chain joins TRBV4-1 to TRBJ2-7; D possibly corresponds to TRBD1 (5 bases). The sample was peripheral blood. The sequence derives from a woman aged 50 to 60 with acute or convalescent COVID-19. Here the CDR3 DNA reads TGCGCCAGCAGCCCGGACAAGGGTCCCTACGAGCAGTACGTC. Its translation is CASSPDKGPYEQYV.